Below, one T cell receptor beta chain is given with its context. Its antigen is not known. This entry comes from a study of T-cell reconstitution after alpha-beta-depleted transplantation in children. The study, taken as a whole, reports: A year post-transplant, T-cell counts and diversity derived mostly from newly produced T cells. Expanded graft clones numbering several hundred reportedly gave rise to alpha-beta T cells about two months after transplant. In some patients, recipient T cells and intrathymic progenitors surviving conditioning explained high day-60 diversity.

Germline-derived CDR1 and CDR2 are MNHEY and SVGAGI. Between the trimmed V and J ends, which lost 0 bases and 3 bases, there was a span of 12 bases. The CDR3 extends over 16 amino acids. Unique molecular identifiers were used in preparing the TCRbeta library. TCRdb analysed the PCR reads with MiXCR anew, one entry per CDR3 protein. The sample includes around 440,000 distinct CDR3 sequences, about a sixth of them seen just once. This specimen consisted of PBMCs, mostly from graft donor cells, obtained 360 days after TCRalphabeta/CD19-depleted stem cell transplant. The sequence derives from a boy under two years old who had a stem cell transplant for Wiskott-Aldrich syndrome, so the T cells may come from the graft donor. The V call is TRBV6-5, the J call TRBJ2-1; TRBD1 might be the D (6 bases). The CDR3 sequence: CASSYSTGRGYNEQFF. The CDR3 DNA reads as TGTGCCAGCAGTTACTCGACTGGCAGGGGCTACAATGAGCAGTTCTTC.